Listed here are 8 T cell receptor beta chains from one sample, sequenced in a study of T cells in Graves' hyperthyroidism and ophthalmopathy. Amplified TCR beta CDR3 regions derived from RNA transcripts. TCR CDR3 regions were first amplified by RT-PCR with HTBI primers. TCRdb reprocessed the multiplex PCR reads via MiXCR and lists one record per CDR3 protein. Here the sample spans hundreds of thousands of distinct CDR3 sequences, under 30% being singletons. Sequences were obtained from blood. All receptors come from a middle-aged man with Graves' hyperthyroidism that later progressed to Graves' ophthalmopathy.

The table lists this clonotype with many counts. This chain links TRBV3-1 with TRBJ1-1; possible D gene TRBD1, 5 bases. Trimming shortened V by 2 bases and J by 1 base, and 17 bases separated the two germline ends. CDR1 and CDR2 from the germline V gene are LGHDT and YNNKEL (reference sequence). There are 17 residues in the CDR3. The chain's CDR3 is CASSQRGSRVGNTEAFF. The CDR3 nucleotides are TGTGCCAGCAGCCAAAGGGGCAGTAGGGTGGGGAACACTGAAGCTTTCTTT.

This clonotype was seen repeatedly, ten times or more. J is TRBJ2-5 and V is TRBV29-1; D ambiguous. The CDR3 loop spans 13 amino acids. Germline V gene sequence: CDR1 SQVTM, CDR2 ANQGSEA. V was cut by 7 bases and J by 5 bases, with 17 bases left in between. CDR3 sequence: CSAGYSSVETQYF. CDR3 sequence (DNA): TGCAGCGCAGGATACTCCTCTGTGGAGACCCAGTACTTC.

The CDR3 DNA is TGTGCCAGCAGTTTACTGTTTCACGAGCAGTACTTC. This sequence encodes CASSLLFHEQYF. J is TRBJ2-7 and V is TRBV12-3 or TRBV12-4; D is ambiguous. This CDR3 is built from 12 residues. The V gene lost 2 bases and the J gene lost 5 bases, with 7 bases spanning the gap.

This clonotype has a count of ten or more. The chain carries TRBV12-3 or TRBV12-4 and TRBJ1-1; possibly TRBD1 for D (5 bases). This CDR3 is 14 amino acids long. V was pared by 0 bases and J by 1 base, with 6 bases between. The CDR3 region is CASSLAGENTEAFF. Here the CDR3 DNA reads TGTGCCAGCAGTTTAGCAGGGGAGAACACTGAAGCTTTCTTT.

This clonotype was observed many times. V usage is TRBV11-2 and J usage is TRBJ2-3; D is possibly TRBD2 (5 bases). The germline V gene encodes CDR1 SGHAT and CDR2 FQNNGV. V lost 5 bases, J lost 2 bases, and 14 bases lay in between. The CDR3 totals 15 residues. CDR3 region: CASSPSPADTDTQYF. CDR3 sequence (DNA): TGTGCCAGCAGCCCCTCTCCAGCGGACACAGATACGCAGTATTTT.

This clonotype was observed at least ten times. The CDR3 protein is CASSLARLARHYEQYF. The CDR3, as DNA: TGTGCCAGCAGCTTAGCTCGACTAGCGCGGCACTACGAGCAGTACTTC. V is TRBV7-8 and J is TRBJ2-7; 8 nucleotides agree with TRBD2. Germline values: CDR1 SGHVS, CDR2 FQNEAQ. The ends lost 0 bases at V and 3 bases at J; junction bases unmatched: 7. There are 16 residues in the CDR3.

This clonotype was seen at least ten times. J is TRBJ2-2 and V is TRBV30, with a possible D match to TRBD1 (5 bases). The CDR3 is made up of 12 amino acids. The germline V gene encodes CDR1 GTSNPN and CDR2 SVGIG (reference sequence). V gave up 2 bases and J gave up 6 bases, with 7 bases separating them. The CDR3: CAWSLGPGELFF. DNA of the CDR3: TGTGCCTGGAGTTTGGGGCCCGGGGAGCTGTTTTTT. Combining the CDR3 with reference TRBV30 and TRBJ2-2 gives the whole variable domain SQTIHQWPATLVQPVGSPLSLECTVEGTSNPNLYWYRQAAGRGLQLLFYSVGIGQISSEVPQNLSASRPQDRQFILSSKKLLLSDSGFYLCAWSLGPGELFFGEGSRLTVL.

Remarks on this clonotype: One end of the junction does not line up with germline, which may come from a read error. The gene calls are TRBV4-2 and TRBJ1-2; possibly TRBD1 for D (6 bases). CDR3 length: 15 amino acids. Germline V gene data show CDR1 as LGHNA and CDR2 as YNFKEQ. The CDR3 sequence: CSSSQGGGFNYGHTF. The DNA of the CDR3 is TGTTCCAGCAGCCAAGGAGGGGGGTTCAACTATGGCCACACCTTC.